Presented here are 27 T cell receptor beta chains from one specimen sequenced in a study of OX40 agonist ivuxolimab in advanced cancers. Clones were read by immunoSEQ multiplex PCR, and TCRdb kept only the in-frame ones, dropping some. The sample yields about 38,000 clones, 92% seen once. The sample consisted of CD4+ or CD8+ T cells sorted from blood, taken in a trial of the OX40 agonist ivuxolimab. The receptor set was obtained from an adult with an advanced solid tumor such as melanoma, head and neck, liver or kidney cancer.

The CDR3 is CASSAGGYGYTF. The CDR3 nucleotides are TGTGCCAGCAGCGCAGGGGGCTATGGCTACACCTTC. The rearrangement links TRBV7-9 to TRBJ1-2, with 7 positions matching TRBD1. The CDR3 length is 12 residues. Germline V gives CDR1 SEHNR, CDR2 FQNEAQ (reference sequence). V shed 5 bases and J 4 bases; nucleotides not matched to a gene: 1.

Only one count was recorded for this clone. This chain uses TRBV7-6 with TRBJ2-7; TRBD1 might be the D (5 bases). This CDR3 comprises 13 residues. Per the germline V gene, CDR1 is SGHVS and CDR2 is FNYEAQ. Trimming took 5 bases from V and 7 from J, leaving 15 bases between them. DNA of the CDR3: TGTGCCAGCAGCCACACTACATCAGGGGAGCAGTACTTC. It yields the protein CASSHTTSGEQYF.

J is TRBJ2-6 and V is TRBV5-1; D unclear. Trimming stripped 1 base from V and 5 bases from J, with 10 bases between. Germline V lookup: CDR1 SGHRS, CDR2 YFSETQ. CDR3 size: 15 residues. CDR3 sequence: CASSLIAARANVLTF. The CDR3 DNA reads as TGCGCCAGCAGCTTGATCGCCGCCCGGGCCAACGTCCTGACTTTC. The complete variable domain, with remaining parts taken from reference TRBV5-1 and TRBJ2-6, reads KAGVTQTPRYLIKTRGQQVTLSCSPISGHRSVSWYQQTPGQGLQFLFEYFSETQRNKGNFPGRFSGRQFSNSRSEMNVSTLELGDSALYLCASSLIAARANVLTFGAGSRLTVL.

The chain combines TRBV5-6 with TRBJ1-2; D uncertain. Germline V gene sequence: CDR1 SGHDT, CDR2 YYEEEE. V dropped 2 bases and J dropped 4 bases, with 15 bases sitting between them. This CDR3 spans 15 amino acids. The CDR3 is CASSFGSRAPYGYTF. The DNA of the CDR3 is TGTGCCAGCAGCTTTGGTTCGAGAGCACCCTATGGCTACACCTTC.

The V and J genes are TRBV7-9 and TRBJ1-1; D is possibly TRBD1 (6 bases). Germline V gene lookup returns CDR1 SEHNR and CDR2 FQNEAQ (reference sequence). CDR3 length equals 15 residues. Trimming pared 4 bases from V and 1 base from J, leaving 13 bases between. CDR3 residues: CASSSKGGENTEAFF. In DNA, the CDR3 is TGTGCCAGCAGCTCCAAGGGGGGGGAGAACACTGAAGCTTTCTTT.

This clone was recorded only once. The rearrangement links TRBV4-3 to TRBJ2-5, with a weak D call TRBD2 (5 bases). V lost 0 bases and J lost 5, with 13 bases in between. The CDR3 contains 15 residues. Per germline, CDR1 LGHNA and CDR2 YSLEER. CDR3 in DNA: TGCGCCAGCAGCCAAGATAGCGTAGCGAGGGAGACCCAGTACTTC. It codes for CASSQDSVARETQYF.

This sequence joins TRBV19 and TRBJ2-1; no clear D gene. The CDR3 covers 13 residues. With 2 bases removed from V and 5 bases from J, the gap between germline ends came to 7 bases. Germline V gene sequence: CDR1 LNHDA, CDR2 SQIVND (reference sequence). CDR3 residues: CASSITLNNEQFF. The CDR3 DNA reads TGTGCCAGTAGTATAACCCTAAACAATGAGCAGTTCTTC.

The V gene is TRBV7-6, the J gene TRBJ2-2; a weak D match, TRBD1 (6 bases). CDR1 is SGHVS and CDR2 is FNYEAQ in the germline V gene. The CDR3 runs 15 residues. V lost 2 bases to trimming and J lost 4 bases, with 11 bases between them. CDR3 region: CASSLPQGSTGELFF. In DNA form, the CDR3 reads TGTGCCAGCAGCTTACCTCAGGGGAGCACCGGGGAGCTGTTTTTT.

The V gene is TRBV9, the J gene TRBJ2-1; 10 positions agree with TRBD1. V gave up 0 bases and J gave up 8 bases; unmatched junction bases: 8. The germline CDR1 and CDR2 sequences are SGDLS and YYNGEE. This CDR3 is 16 amino acids long. The DNA for the CDR3 is TGTGCCAGCAGCGTAGAACCGGGACAGGGGTTCGATGAGCAGTTCTTC. It specifies CASSVEPGQGFDEQFF.

The J gene is TRBJ1-4, the V gene TRBV7-6; maybe TRBD1 (5 bases). V dropped 11 bases and J dropped 8 bases, with 21 bases sitting between them. The CDR3 has 14 amino acids. CDR1 is SGHVS, CDR2 FNYEAQ, per germline. DNA for the CDR3: TGTGCCTCAGGGAGTGGGTGGACGGAAGAAAAACTGTTTTTT. Translating it yields CASGSGWTEEKLFF.

The sample holds a few counts of this clone. V and J are TRBV7-5 and TRBJ2-3; TRBD1, the table's D call, lacks a check against the DNA. TRBV7-5 is a documented pseudogene. The CDR3 has 11 amino acids. CDR3 region: CASYQGDTQYF. The CDR3 nucleotides are TGTGCCAGCTATCAGGGAGATACGCAGTATTTT.

The CDR3 protein is CASSKAGVFSGYTF. The CDR3 DNA sequence: TGTGCCAGCAGTAAGGCAGGGGTTTTTAGTGGCTACACCTTC. J is TRBJ1-2 and V is TRBV6-5, with a tentative D call TRBD1 (6 bases). Between the trimmed V and J ends, which lost 5 bases and 7 bases, there was a span of 17 bases. Germline V gene lookup returns CDR1 MNHEY and CDR2 SVGAGI. The CDR3 loop spans 14 amino acids.

The rearrangement links TRBV2 to TRBJ2-7, with TRBD2 matching 10 bases. The CDR3 is made up of 18 amino acids. The germline V gene encodes CDR1 SNHLY and CDR2 FYNNEI. V gave up 6 bases and J gave up 4 bases; unmatched junction bases: 18. In DNA, the CDR3 is TGTGCCAGCAGGGGGGAACGAGCGGGAGGGCTCCCAGGTTACGAGCAGTACGTC. This gives the protein CASRGERAGGLPGYEQYV.

This clone was found once. The chain carries TRBV27 and TRBJ2-1, with TRBD2 identical over 8 bases. Losses at the gene ends were 2 bases for V and 0 bases for J; bases not matched to a gene: 0. The CDR3 covers 15 residues. The germline gives CDR1 MNHEY, CDR2 SMNVEV (reference sequence). The CDR3 sequence: CASSLSGSSYNEQFF. CDR3 nucleotide sequence: TGTGCCAGCAGTTTAAGCGGGAGCTCCTACAATGAGCAGTTCTTC.

A note on this clone: Its ends do not fully match the called genes, so a read error is possible. The chain has TRBV6-5 and TRBJ1-4, with 7 nucleotides matching TRBD1. The CDR3 contains 12 residues. CDR1 is MNHEY and CDR2 is SVGAGI in the germline V gene. Here the CDR3 reads CASSLDRVTAVF. The CDR3 bases are TGTGCCAGCAGCCTAGACAGGGTCACCGCTGTTTTT.

The rearrangement links TRBV11-2 to TRBJ1-1, with D possibly matching TRBD1 (6 bases). Trimming cost V 1 base and J 10 bases, with 16 bases left between them. CDR3 length: 14 amino acids. Germline V gene sequence: CDR1 SGHAT, CDR2 FQNNGV. The CDR3 loop is CASSLGPTGNGAFF. For the CDR3, the DNA is TGTGCCAGCAGCTTAGGACCTACAGGGAATGGAGCTTTCTTT.

V usage is TRBV7-9 and J usage is TRBJ1-1; the match to TRBD1 covers 9 bases. V dropped 5 bases and J dropped 4; count of bases not matched to a gene: 5. CDR1 is SEHNR, CDR2 FQNEAQ, per germline (reference sequence). This CDR3 has 14 residues. CDR3 region: CASSGDRVGTEAFF. CDR3 nucleotide sequence: TGTGCCAGCAGCGGGGACAGGGTTGGCACTGAAGCTTTCTTT.

The chain uses TRBV7-2 and TRBJ1-1; D possibly corresponds to TRBD1 (5 bases). Germline loops: CDR1 SGHTA, CDR2 FQGNSA. The CDR3 is 17 amino acids. Trimming pared 8 bases from V and 0 bases from J, leaving 22 bases between. CDR3 sequence (DNA): TGTGCCAGCCCCCCAACGACAGCTTGGGGTATGAACACTGAAGCTTTCTTT. The encoded protein is CASPPTTAWGMNTEAFF.

This sequence joins TRBV25-1 and TRBJ1-1; D is unclear. V was trimmed by 4 bases and J by 6 bases, leaving 15 bases between them. This CDR3 is built from 14 residues. Germline V gene data show CDR1 as MGHDK and CDR2 as SYGVNS. The CDR3 region is CASSGGLVLAEAFF. CDR3 sequence (DNA): TGTGCCAGCAGTGGCGGACTGGTTCTCGCTGAAGCTTTCTTT.

This sequence joins TRBV13 and TRBJ2-1, with D hard to call. This CDR3 region has 12 residues. From germline, CDR1 is PRHDT and CDR2 FYEKMQ (reference sequence). Trimming stripped 5 bases from V and 7 bases from J, with 9 bases between. The CDR3 DNA sequence: TGTGCCAGCAGCCCCCAAGGGAATGAGCAGTTCTTC. As protein: CASSPQGNEQFF.

The chain carries TRBV9 and TRBJ2-1, with TRBD2 matching over 7 bases. The V and J ends lost 0 bases and 4 bases, in that order; junction bases with no gene match: 4. Germline assignment: CDR1 SGDLS and CDR2 YYNGEE. The CDR3 length is 15 residues. The CDR3 loop reads CASSVEGSGYNEQFF. In DNA form, the CDR3 reads TGTGCCAGCAGCGTAGAGGGTAGCGGGTACAATGAGCAGTTCTTC.

The chain has TRBV4-3 and TRBJ2-2; D is possibly TRBD1 (6 bases). V was shortened by 0 bases and J by 7 bases, with 15 bases between the two germline ends. The CDR3 is 16 residues long. Germline V gene data show CDR1 as LGHNA and CDR2 as YSLEER. CDR3 DNA: TGCGCCAGCAGCCAAGATCAGGGGACCACCGGCGGGGAGCTGTTTTTT. This sequence encodes CASSQDQGTTGGELFF.

The V and J genes are TRBV14 and TRBJ1-4; tentative D call: TRBD1 (6 bases). Trimming pared 4 bases from V and 7 bases from J, leaving 22 bases between. This CDR3 comprises 17 residues. Germline CDR1 reads SGHDN; CDR2 reads FVKESK. CDR3 nucleotide sequence: TGTGCCAGCAGCCTCAGCTTACTGGGGGGCGCCGGTGAAAAACTGTTTTTT. Its protein is CASSLSLLGGAGEKLFF.

J is TRBJ2-1 and V is TRBV27, with D tentatively TRBD2 (6 bases). Germline assignment: CDR1 MNHEY and CDR2 SMNVEV (reference sequence). V dropped 7 bases and J dropped 7 bases, with 17 bases sitting between them. This CDR3 has 14 residues. For the CDR3, the DNA is TGTGCCAGCACCCCCGCCGGGACTCAAAATGAGCAGTTCTTC. Amino acids: CASTPAGTQNEQFF.

This clone has more than one count but fewer than ten. V is TRBV6-6 and J is TRBJ2-7; D gene uncertain. The CDR3 length is 12 residues. Germline lookup yields CDR1 MNHNY and CDR2 SVGAGI (reference sequence). V lost 5 bases and J lost 4, with 9 bases in between. CDR3 DNA sequence: TGTGCCAGCAGTCAACTCCCTTACGAGCAGTACTTC. This gives the protein CASSQLPYEQYF.

The rearrangement links TRBV11-2 to TRBJ2-7, with TRBD2 as a possible D gene (5 bases). V lost 1 base and J lost 5, with 18 bases in between. Germline assignment: CDR1 SGHAT and CDR2 FQNNGV. This CDR3 contains 16 residues. The CDR3, as DNA: TGTGCCAGCAGCTTAGGGGCCCTCCACGGGGTCGACGAGCAGTACTTC. This codes for CASSLGALHGVDEQYF.

This chain links TRBV27 with TRBJ1-2; D may be TRBD1 (5 bases). The CDR3 length is 14 residues. V lost 0 bases to trimming and J lost 2 bases, with 7 bases between them. Per germline, CDR1 MNHEY and CDR2 SMNVEV (reference sequence). The CDR3 region has the DNA TGTGCCAGCAGTTTATCTGGGGGGAACTATGGCTACACCTTC. Protein: CASSLSGGNYGYTF.